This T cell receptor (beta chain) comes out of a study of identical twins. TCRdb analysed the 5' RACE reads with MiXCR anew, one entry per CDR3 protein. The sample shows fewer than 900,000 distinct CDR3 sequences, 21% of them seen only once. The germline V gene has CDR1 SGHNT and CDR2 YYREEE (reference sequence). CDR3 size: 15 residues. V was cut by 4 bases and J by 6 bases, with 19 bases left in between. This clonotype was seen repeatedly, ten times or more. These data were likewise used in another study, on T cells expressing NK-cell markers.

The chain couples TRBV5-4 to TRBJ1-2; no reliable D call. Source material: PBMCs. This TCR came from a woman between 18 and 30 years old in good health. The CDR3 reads CASSPGLGNIHGYTF. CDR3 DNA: TGTGCCAGCAGCCCCGGCTTGGGGAATATCCATGGCTACACCTTC.